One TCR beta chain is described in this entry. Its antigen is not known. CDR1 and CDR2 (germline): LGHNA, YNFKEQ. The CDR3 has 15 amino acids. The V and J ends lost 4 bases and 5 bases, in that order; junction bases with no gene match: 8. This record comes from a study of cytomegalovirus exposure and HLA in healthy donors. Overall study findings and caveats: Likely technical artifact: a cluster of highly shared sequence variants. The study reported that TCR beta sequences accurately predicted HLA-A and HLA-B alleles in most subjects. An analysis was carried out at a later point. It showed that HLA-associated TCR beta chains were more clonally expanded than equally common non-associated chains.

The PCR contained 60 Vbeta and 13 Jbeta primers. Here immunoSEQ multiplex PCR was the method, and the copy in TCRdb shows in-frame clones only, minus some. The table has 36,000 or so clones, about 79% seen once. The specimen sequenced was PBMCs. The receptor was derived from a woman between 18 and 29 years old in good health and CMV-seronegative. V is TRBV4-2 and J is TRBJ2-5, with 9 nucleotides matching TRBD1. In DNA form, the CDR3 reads TGTGCCAGCAGCCCGGGACAGGGAAATTTGGAGACCCAGTACTTC. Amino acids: CASSPGQGNLETQYF.